These 29 T cell receptor beta chains came from one sample sequenced in a study of technical replicates of blood from several donors (dated by TCRdb to about 2017). Receptor libraries were prepared by the immunoSEQ multiplex PCR assay. TCRdb obtained this table from immuneACCESS and retained in-frame rearrangements with V and J assigned. These tables miss some clones; where compared with another copy, unresolved V genes account for less than half of the shortfall, and the remainder is unexplained. The sample table records around 97,000 clones; roughly 94% of these occur just once. The biggest ten clones account for around 0.33% of the sample. What was sequenced was T cells isolated from PBMCs. The receptor set was obtained from a human donor in good health.

The chain combines TRBV7-2 with TRBJ1-3; TRBD1 might be the D (6 bases). V was trimmed by 4 bases and J by 3 bases, leaving 13 bases between them. The CDR3 extends over 15 amino acids. Germline V gives CDR1 SGHTA, CDR2 FQGNSA. Here the CDR3 reads CASSYLGQSGNTIYF. The CDR3 DNA sequence: TGTGCCAGCAGCTACCTCGGACAGAGTGGAAACACCATATATTTT.

The chain links TRBV11-2 to TRBJ2-3, with a weak D call TRBD1 (7 bases). Per the germline V gene, CDR1 is SGHAT and CDR2 is FQNNGV. The length of the CDR3 is 16 residues. V shed 0 bases and J shed 1 base, with 11 bases lying between them. The CDR3 loop reads CASSLDSRGGTDTQYF. CDR3 DNA: TGTGCCAGCAGCTTAGACTCCAGGGGGGGCACAGATACGCAGTATTTT.

The chain has TRBV4-3 and TRBJ2-2, with 7 bases identical to TRBD1. CDR1 is LGHNA and CDR2 is YSLEER in the germline V gene. The V gene end was trimmed by 3 bases and the J gene end by 2 bases; junction bases not matched to a gene: 3. The CDR3 is 15 amino acids. As DNA, the CDR3 is TGCGCCAGCAGCCAGAGGACAGGCAACACCGGGGAGCTGTTTTTT. Amino acids: CASSQRTGNTGELFF.

The genes are TRBV5-4 and TRBJ2-2; no clear D gene. Trimming shortened V by 0 bases and J by 6 bases, and 12 bases separated the two germline ends. Germline V gives CDR1 SGHNT, CDR2 YYREEE (reference sequence). This CDR3 region has 15 residues. This CDR3 is CASSLDDKRSGELFF. DNA for the CDR3: TGTGCCAGCAGCTTGGATGACAAAAGGTCCGGGGAGCTGTTTTTT.

This rearrangement joins TRBV2 to TRBJ2-5, with D possibly matching TRBD2 (5 bases). The CDR3 extends over 11 amino acids. The germline V gene has CDR1 SNHLY and CDR2 FYNNEI. V lost 7 bases and J 7 bases, leaving 10 bases between the germline ends. The CDR3 DNA sequence: TGTGCCAGCACTAGGAGCGGGACCCAGTACTTC. This encodes CASTRSGTQYF.

The chain carries TRBV10-3 and TRBJ2-3; 12 nucleotides agree with TRBD2. Germline V lookup: CDR1 ENHRY, CDR2 SYGVKD. J was trimmed by 3 bases and V by 3 bases; bases with no gene match: 4. CDR3 length equals 16 residues. CDR3 protein: CAISDLLAGGTDTQYF. CDR3 nucleotide sequence: TGTGCCATCAGTGACCTACTAGCGGGAGGAACAGATACGCAGTATTTT.

The rearrangement joins TRBV19 to TRBJ1-5, with TRBD1 as a possible D gene (6 bases). Trimming cost V 3 bases and J 1 base, with 10 bases left between them. Germline CDR1 and CDR2: LNHDA and SQIVND (reference sequence). The CDR3 has 15 residues. CDR3 bases: TGTGCCAGTAGTATCTCGAGGGGGAGCAATCAGCCCCAGCATTTT. Amino acid sequence: CASSISRGSNQPQHF. Complete variable domain (other parts from reference TRBV19 and TRBJ1-5): DGGITQSPKYLFRKEGQNVTLSCEQNLNHDAMYWYRQDPGQGLRLIYYSQIVNDFQKGDIAEGYSVSREKKESFPLTVTSAQKNPTAFYLCASSISRGSNQPQHFGDGTRLSIL.

The genes are TRBV27 and TRBJ2-2, with 11 bases matching TRBD2. The CDR3 length is 17 residues. The V and J ends lost 4 bases and 5 bases, in that order; junction bases with no gene match: 9. From germline, CDR1 is MNHEY and CDR2 SMNVEV (reference sequence). The CDR3 reads CASSYTGTSGPTGELFF. CDR3 DNA sequence: TGTGCCAGCAGTTACACCGGGACTAGCGGACCTACCGGGGAGCTGTTTTTT.

The rearrangement links TRBV7-2 to TRBJ2-7, with 9 positions matching TRBD2. The CDR3 is 14 residues long. Germline V gene data show CDR1 as SGHTA and CDR2 as FQGNSA. With V trimmed by 3 bases and J by 7 bases, 7 bases remained unmatched. CDR3 sequence: CASSFPGTSREQYF. The CDR3 DNA follows: TGTGCCAGCAGCTTTCCCGGGACTAGCAGGGAGCAGTACTTC.

The CDR3 bases are TGTGCCTGGAGTGAGGGGGGGTACTATGGCTACACCTTC. Translated, it gives CAWSEGGYYGYTF. The rearrangement uses TRBV30 and TRBJ1-2; a weak D match, TRBD1 (6 bases). Trimming cost V 1 base and J 3 bases, with 9 bases left between them. This CDR3 is 13 amino acids long. Germline assignment: CDR1 GTSNPN and CDR2 SVGIG (reference sequence).

V and J are TRBV9 and TRBJ2-2; D possibly corresponds to TRBD2 (5 bases). The CDR3 contains 15 residues. With 7 bases removed from V and 7 bases from J, the gap between germline ends came to 20 bases. Germline V CDR1 and CDR2: SGDLS, YYNGEE. CDR3: CASGDSRIEGGELFF. The CDR3 DNA reads as TGTGCCAGCGGAGATAGCCGGATAGAGGGCGGGGAGCTGTTTTTT.

The chain has TRBV27 and TRBJ1-2; no clear D. Trimming removed 4 bases from V and 2 bases from J, with 8 bases in between. This CDR3 is built from 13 residues. From germline, CDR1 is MNHEY and CDR2 SMNVEV (reference sequence). CDR3 nucleotides: TGTGCCAGCAGTTCCAGTCGCAACTATGGCTACACCTTC. This translates into CASSSSRNYGYTF.

This chain links TRBV30 with TRBJ2-7, with D possibly matching TRBD2 (6 bases). The V end was cut by 4 bases, the J end by 0 bases, with 13 bases between. The CDR3 runs to 14 residues. Germline V gene data show CDR1 as GTSNPN and CDR2 as SVGIG (reference sequence). CDR3 DNA: TGTGCCTGGAACACCGGGACTTACTCCTACGAGCAGTACTTC. This gives the protein CAWNTGTYSYEQYF.

The chain combines TRBV10-2 with TRBJ1-1, with D unresolved. This CDR3 comprises 17 residues. Trimming took 1 base from V and 1 from J, leaving 16 bases between them. Germline V gives CDR1 WSHSY, CDR2 SAAADI. The CDR3 bases are TGCGCCAGCAGTGAGTTAGACACTAGAAGGAGGAACACTGAAGCTTTCTTT. The encoded protein is CASSELDTRRRNTEAFF.

CDR3 coding DNA: TGTGCCAGCAGCTTATCCTGGGACTGGACAGATACGCAGTATTTT. Protein product: CASSLSWDWTDTQYF. The genes are TRBV7-2 and TRBJ2-3; the D gene is possibly TRBD2 (6 bases). The CDR3 covers 15 residues. Trimming stripped 2 bases from V and 3 bases from J, with 12 bases between. CDR1 SGHTA and CDR2 FQGNSA come from the germline V gene.

V usage is TRBV11-2 and J usage is TRBJ1-2; no firm D call. The CDR3 consists of 12 residues. V lost 2 bases, J lost 8 bases, and 9 bases lay in between. The germline V gene has CDR1 SGHAT and CDR2 FQNNGV. The CDR3: CASSLIFPGYTF. The CDR3 region has the DNA TGTGCCAGCAGCTTAATCTTTCCGGGCTACACCTTC.

This clone was observed a handful of times. This rearrangement joins TRBV2 to TRBJ1-2; the match to TRBD1 covers 8 bases. With 4 bases clipped from V and 5 bases from J, the junction kept 3 bases outside the gene matches. The CDR3 has 13 residues. Germline V CDR1 and CDR2: SNHLY, FYNNEI. CDR3 region: CASSGQGIYGYTF. The CDR3 region has the DNA TGTGCCAGCAGTGGACAGGGGATTTATGGCTACACCTTC.

The chain uses TRBV18 and TRBJ1-2, with TRBD1 identical over 9 bases. The CDR3 has 14 amino acids. V trimming: 2 bases; J trimming: 5 bases; junction bases outside the gene matches: 3. CDR1 KGHSH and CDR2 LQKENI come from the germline V gene. This CDR3 reads CASSPVGTGYGYTF. As DNA, the CDR3 is TGTGCCAGCTCACCAGTAGGGACAGGGTATGGCTACACCTTC.

Notes on this clone: Other nucleotide sequences from this sample produce the same CDR3. The rearrangement uses TRBV9 and TRBJ2-1; TRBD2 aligns across 14 bases. The V gene's germline CDR1 is SGDLS and CDR2 YYNGEE. The CDR3 covers 16 residues. V lost 5 bases, J lost 0 bases, and 1 base stayed unmatched. DNA for the CDR3: TGTGCCAGCAGTGGGACTAGCGGGAGCTCCTACAATGAGCAGTTCTTC. Its protein is CASSGTSGSSYNEQFF.

This chain connects TRBV5-8 to TRBJ2-7, with D maybe TRBD2 (5 bases). CDR1 and CDR2 from the germline V gene are SGHTS and YDEGEE. Trimming removed 0 bases from V and 5 bases from J, with 9 bases in between. This CDR3 is built from 13 residues. This chain's CDR3 is CASSLGGSNEQYF. CDR3 DNA: TGTGCCAGCAGCTTGGGAGGGTCCAACGAGCAGTACTTC.

This chain connects TRBV7-9 to TRBJ2-3; possibly TRBD2 for D (5 bases). The CDR3 consists of 16 residues. Germline V CDR1 and CDR2: SEHNR, FQNEAQ (reference sequence). The V end was cut by 8 bases, the J end by 0 bases, with 18 bases between. The CDR3 loop reads CASSPLAISSTDTQYF. The CDR3 region has the DNA TGTGCCAGCTCTCCTCTAGCTATATCAAGCACAGATACGCAGTATTTT.

The J gene is TRBJ2-7, the V gene TRBV6-1, with TRBD1 matching over 8 bases. The CDR3 covers 15 residues. V was clipped by 0 bases and J by 5 bases; unmatched bases: 6. Germline V gene data show CDR1 as MNHNS and CDR2 as SASEGT. In nucleotides, the CDR3 is TGTGCCAGCAGTGAAGCCGGGCAGGGGGCGGACGAGCAGTACTTC. Its translation is CASSEAGQGADEQYF.

V gene TRBV9 combines with J gene TRBJ2-1, with 8 bases identical to TRBD2. This CDR3 spans 16 amino acids. The ends lost 3 bases at V and 4 bases at J; junction bases unmatched: 9. Germline lookup yields CDR1 SGDLS and CDR2 YYNGEE. CDR3 in amino acids: CASSEPTSGGYNEQFF. The CDR3 region has the DNA TGTGCCAGCAGCGAACCCACTAGCGGAGGGTACAATGAGCAGTTCTTC.

The CDR3 nucleotides read TGTGCCAGCAGCCTAGCGGGAAGCACAGATACGCAGTATTTT. This encodes CASSLAGSTDTQYF. The V gene is TRBV7-3, the J gene TRBJ2-3; 9 bases line up with TRBD2. V was pared by 5 bases and J by 0 bases, with 0 bases of the junction left unmatched. CDR3 size: 14 residues. Per the germline V gene, CDR1 is SGHTA and CDR2 is FQGTGA.

The chain couples TRBV2 to TRBJ2-3, with unresolved D. Germline CDR1 is SNHLY and CDR2 is FYNNEI. This CDR3 is 13 amino acids long. Trimming left V 3 bases short and J 5 bases short, with 9 bases between. For the CDR3, the DNA is TGTGCCAGCAGTGATAGAGAATTAGATACGCAGTATTTT. It is translated as CASSDRELDTQYF.

The chain has TRBV9 and TRBJ1-3, with 9 bases that match TRBD1. This CDR3 has 15 residues. The germline V gene encodes CDR1 SGDLS and CDR2 YYNGEE. V lost 0 bases and J lost 7; bases outside the gene matches: 5. The CDR3 is CASSVARTGDNTIYF. The CDR3 DNA sequence: TGTGCCAGCAGCGTAGCTAGGACAGGGGATAACACCATATATTTT.

In this sample, this clone turned up once. The gene calls are TRBV28 and TRBJ2-1; the D gene is possibly TRBD2 (5 bases). The CDR3 sequence is 13 residues long. Trimming left V 2 bases short and J 6 bases short, with 8 bases between. Germline V gene lookup returns CDR1 MDHEN and CDR2 SYDVKM. CDR3 residues: CASSLVSGNEQFF. The CDR3 coding sequence is TGTGCCAGCAGTTTAGTAAGCGGCAATGAGCAGTTCTTC.

The chain combines TRBV23-1 with TRBJ1-3; 8 bases align to TRBD1. TRBV23-1 is placed among ORFs of uncertain function. CDR3 length: 20 residues. Trimming removed 3 bases from V and 3 bases from J; junction bases left unmatched: 19. In nucleotides, the CDR3 is TGCGCCAGCAGTCAGGGGACAGGACCCCCACGTTCGAGAGATGGAAACACCATATATTTT. Translation gives CASSQGTGPPRSRDGNTIYF.

The rearrangement joins TRBV4-2 to TRBJ2-5, with D hard to call. Germline-derived CDR1 and CDR2 are LGHNA and YNFKEQ. The CDR3 has 12 residues. Trimming shortened V by 5 bases and J by 4 bases, and 8 bases separated the two germline ends. The CDR3 nucleotides are TGTGCCAGCAGCGAGTATGGAGAGACCCAGTACTTC. This sequence encodes CASSEYGETQYF.